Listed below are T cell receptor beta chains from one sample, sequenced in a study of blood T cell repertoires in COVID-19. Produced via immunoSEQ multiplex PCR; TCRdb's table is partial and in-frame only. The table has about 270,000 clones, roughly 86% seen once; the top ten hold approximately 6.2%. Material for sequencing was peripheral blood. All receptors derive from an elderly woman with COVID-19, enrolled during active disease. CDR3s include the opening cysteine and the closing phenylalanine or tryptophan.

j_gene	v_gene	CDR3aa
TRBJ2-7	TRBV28	CASSFRTPYEQYF
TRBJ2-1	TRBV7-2	CASSSQRGGRGEQFF
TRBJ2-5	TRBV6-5	CASRSDREFGTQYF
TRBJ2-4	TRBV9	CASSVASGGAGDIQYF
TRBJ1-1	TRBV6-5	CASISGENTEAFF
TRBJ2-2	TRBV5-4	CASSLGGTSFYTGELFF
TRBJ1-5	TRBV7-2	CASSLAPPRQSSYQPQHF
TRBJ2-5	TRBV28	CASRPGGRETQYF
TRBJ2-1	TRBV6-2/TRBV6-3	CASSPTSGGRYNEQFF
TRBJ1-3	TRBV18	CASSPESGISGNTIYF
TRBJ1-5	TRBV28	CAGRSERARGNQPQHF
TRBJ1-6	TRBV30	CAWTPGTDSPLHF
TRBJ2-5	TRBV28	CASRTSGGAVGETQYF
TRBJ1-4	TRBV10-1	CASSESGTDEKLFF
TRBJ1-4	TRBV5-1	CASSLAGTSNEKLFF
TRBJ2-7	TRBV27	CASGWGTALYEQYF
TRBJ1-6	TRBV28	CASVLARSNSPLHF
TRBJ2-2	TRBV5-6	CASSSGTSNTGELFF
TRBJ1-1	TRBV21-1	CASSKARRGNTEAFF
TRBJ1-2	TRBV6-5	CASSPGGAEGYTF
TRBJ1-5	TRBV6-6	CASRDGQNQPQHF
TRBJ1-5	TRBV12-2	CASRLELGTASNQPQHF
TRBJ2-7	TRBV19	CASSLNRGSYEQYF
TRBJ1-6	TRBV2	CASCWDSQSSPLHF
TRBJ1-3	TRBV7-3	CASSLGQGSGNTIYF
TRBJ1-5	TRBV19	CASSIGLQTGYSNQPQHF
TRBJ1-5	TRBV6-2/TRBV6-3	CASRYDIAQPQHF